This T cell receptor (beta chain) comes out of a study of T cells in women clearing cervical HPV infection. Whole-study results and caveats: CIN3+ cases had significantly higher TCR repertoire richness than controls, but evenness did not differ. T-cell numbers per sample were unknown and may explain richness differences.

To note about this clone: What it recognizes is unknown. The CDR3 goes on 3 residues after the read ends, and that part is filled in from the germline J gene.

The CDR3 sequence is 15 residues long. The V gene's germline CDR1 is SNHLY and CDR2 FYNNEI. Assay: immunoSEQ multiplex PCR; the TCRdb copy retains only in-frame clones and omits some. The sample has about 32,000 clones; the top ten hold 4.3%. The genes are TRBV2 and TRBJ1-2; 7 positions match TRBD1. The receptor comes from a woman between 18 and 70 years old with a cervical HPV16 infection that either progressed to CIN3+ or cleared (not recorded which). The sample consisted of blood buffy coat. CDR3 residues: CASRNRGRAYNDYTF. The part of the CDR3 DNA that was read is TGTGCCAGCAGGAACAGGGGTCGGGCCTACAATGAC. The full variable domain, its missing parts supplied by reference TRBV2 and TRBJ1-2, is EPEVTQTPSHQVTQMGQEVILRCVPISNHLYFYWYRQILGQKVEFLVSFYNNEISEKSEIFDDQFSVERPDGSNFTLKIRSTKLEDSAMYFCASRNRGRAYNDYTFGSGTRLTVV.